This T cell receptor beta chain is drawn from a study of beta chain features in type 1 diabetes. On average, the one heparinised blood draw given by each donor was approximately 120 mL. As for this clone: Its antigen is as yet unknown.

General study results and limits: Comparison showed that naive, central memory and Treg TCRB repertoires appeared more similar among patients than among healthy donors. For cells with high TCR expression, cDNA sequencing could yield over-representation. Any HLA-type effect on TCRB rearrangement remained unresolved here. A moderate, significant TCRB CDR3 shortening appeared in type 1 diabetes across four CD4+ subsets.

The investigators reverse transcribed all of the isolated RNA, so they sequenced expressed TCRB transcripts. Libraries were prepared by immunoSEQ multiplex PCR; TCRdb keeps only in-frame clonotypes and omits some of them. The table lists almost 350,000 clones, approximately 9.7% of them singletons, with about 1% in the top ten. The sequencing input was central memory CD4+ T cells from blood. The clonotype was recovered from a man younger than 45 with type 1 diabetes.

The CDR3 loop is CASGLVDRGETQYF. For the CDR3, the DNA is TGTGCTAGTGGTTTGGTGGACAGAGGCGAGACCCAGTACTTC. V and J are TRBV12-5 and TRBJ2-5; the D gene is possibly TRBD1 (6 bases). Trimming removed 0 bases at V and 5 bases at J, with 10 bases between. Germline V gene sequence: CDR1 LGHNT, CDR2 FRNRAP. The CDR3 is 14 amino acids.